These 32 T cell receptor beta chains were sequenced from one sample in a study of shared clonotypes between healthy human individuals. Profiled with immunoSEQ multiplex PCR; TCRdb holds only in-frame clones, not every one. The sample gives approximately 940,000 clones, 76% of which show up once; approximately 1.5% is in the top ten. Sample: memory CD4+ T cells sorted from blood. Regarding subset: CD45RA-negative fraction. The receptors were gathered from a man aged 18 to 29 in good health.

The chain recombines TRBV18 with TRBJ2-5; TRBD1 matches 9 bases. This CDR3 is 15 amino acids long. Germline trimming cut 5 bases from V and 4 bases from J; bases unmatched to any gene: 8. The germline gives CDR1 KGHSH, CDR2 LQKENI. The CDR3, as DNA: TGTGCCAGCTCAGCACAGGGGGCATCGGTAGAGACCCAGTACTTC. Translated: CASSAQGASVETQYF.

V is TRBV10-3 and J is TRBJ1-3; a possible D gene is TRBD1 (5 bases). The CDR3 has 14 amino acids. V was clipped by 5 bases and J by 1 base, with 9 bases between them. From germline, CDR1 is ENHRY and CDR2 SYGVKD. CDR3 amino acids: CAISWGRSGNTIYF. CDR3 DNA: TGTGCCATCAGTTGGGGGAGATCTGGAAACACCATATATTTT.

The chain has TRBV28 and TRBJ2-3, with 7 bases aligning to TRBD2. The CDR3 spans 15 residues. From germline, CDR1 is MDHEN and CDR2 SYDVKM. The J segment lost 1 base and the V segment lost 3 bases, leaving 4 bases of the junction unmatched. CDR3 loop: CASSLLAEGTDTQYF. The CDR3 DNA reads TGTGCCAGCAGTTTGCTAGCGGAGGGCACAGATACGCAGTATTTT.

This clone was counted only a few times. This rearrangement joins TRBV9 to TRBJ1-1; D gene ambiguous. The CDR3 sequence is 14 residues long. Deletions cut 0 bases from V and 4 bases from J, with 10 bases between. Germline loops: CDR1 SGDLS, CDR2 YYNGEE. The CDR3 loop reads CASSVGIFVTEAFF. In DNA, the CDR3 is TGTGCCAGCAGCGTAGGGATTTTTGTCACTGAAGCTTTCTTT.

The chain recombines TRBV7-8 with TRBJ2-1, with a weak D call TRBD1 (6 bases). The CDR3 length is 13 residues. CDR1 is SGHVS, CDR2 FQNEAQ, per germline. The V end lost 5 bases, the J end lost 12 bases, and 17 bases lay between the germline ends. The DNA of the CDR3 is TGTGCCAGCAGCCTCCGGGGCCAAGGGGGGCAGTTCTTC. Translated: CASSLRGQGGQFF. Combining the CDR3 with reference TRBV7-8 and TRBJ2-1 gives the whole variable domain GAGVSQSPRYKVAKRGQDVALRCDPISGHVSLFWYQQALGQGPEFLTYFQNEAQLDKSGLPSDRFFAERPEGSVSTLKIQRTQQEDSAVYLCASSLRGQGGQFFGPGTRLTVL.

The chain uses TRBV13 and TRBJ1-2; TRBD1 matches at 10 bases. This CDR3 has 15 residues. V gave up 5 bases and J gave up 2 bases; unmatched junction bases: 5. Per germline, CDR1 PRHDT and CDR2 FYEKMQ (reference sequence). The CDR3 DNA reads as TGTGCCAGCAGCGCCGACAGGGGGCAGAACTATGGCTACACCTTC. This sequence encodes CASSADRGQNYGYTF.

The chain joins TRBV6-6 to TRBJ2-2; TRBD2 might be the D (5 bases). Germline V lookup: CDR1 MNHNY, CDR2 SVGAGI (reference sequence). The CDR3 has 16 residues. Trimming cost V 7 bases and J 4 bases, with 19 bases left between them. In DNA form, the CDR3 reads TGTGCCAGCACCCTAATCCTTCTAGCCTCCACCGGGGAGCTGTTTTTT. This sequence encodes CASTLILLASTGELFF.

V gene TRBV4-2 combines with J gene TRBJ1-3; D is uncertain. CDR3 length: 15 amino acids. Looked up from germline, CDR1 is LGHNA and CDR2 is YNFKEQ. V gave up 0 bases and J gave up 0 bases, with 6 bases separating them. As DNA, the CDR3 is TGTGCCAGCAGCCAAGAGTTGTACTCTGGAAACACCATATATTTT. This gives the protein CASSQELYSGNTIYF.

The chain carries TRBV15 and TRBJ2-2; possible D gene TRBD1, 5 bases. V was shortened by 0 bases and J by 5 bases, with 13 bases between the two germline ends. CDR3 length: 16 amino acids. Germline V CDR1 and CDR2: LNHNV, YYDKDF (reference sequence). The CDR3 region is CATSRDDTGRTGELFF. The CDR3 DNA reads as TGTGCCACCAGCAGAGATGACACAGGAAGGACCGGGGAGCTGTTTTTT.

This chain links TRBV5-4 with TRBJ2-7; 8 bases map to TRBD2. The CDR3 runs 16 residues. Trimming cost V 3 bases and J 1 base; bases outside gene matches: 9. Germline values: CDR1 SGHNT, CDR2 YYREEE (reference sequence). CDR3 region: CASSSGKRERSYEQYF. CDR3 DNA: TGTGCCAGCAGCTCCGGCAAGCGGGAGAGGTCCTACGAGCAGTACTTC.

The chain has TRBV5-1 and TRBJ1-6; D is uncertain. The CDR3 runs to 14 residues. The ends were cut back, 3 bases at V and 9 bases at J, with 13 bases in the middle. The germline V gene encodes CDR1 SGHRS and CDR2 YFSETQ. CDR3 loop: CASSSLEGSSPLHF. CDR3 bases: TGCGCCAGCAGCTCACTAGAAGGGAGTTCACCCCTCCACTTT.

V is TRBV7-6 and J is TRBJ2-1; 14 bases map to TRBD2. CDR1 SGHVS and CDR2 FNYEAQ come from the germline V gene. Losses at the gene ends were 5 bases for V and 8 bases for J; bases not matched to a gene: 5. This CDR3 has 15 amino acids. CDR3 nucleotide sequence: TGTGCCAGCAGCCCGGGGACTAGCGGGAGAGATGAGCAGTTCTTC. This encodes CASSPGTSGRDEQFF.

This clone was counted only a few times. The rearrangement links TRBV9 to TRBJ1-1, with a tentative D call TRBD1 (5 bases). Per the germline V gene, CDR1 is SGDLS and CDR2 is YYNGEE. CDR3 length: 14 residues. V was clipped by 3 bases and J by 1 base, with 10 bases between them. In DNA, the CDR3 is TGTGCCAGCAGCGGACAGTACCCGAACACTGAAGCTTTCTTT. Protein sequence: CASSGQYPNTEAFF.

The rearrangement links TRBV27 to TRBJ2-2; D unresolved. Germline values: CDR1 MNHEY, CDR2 SMNVEV (reference sequence). The CDR3 is made up of 12 amino acids. Between the trimmed V and J ends, which lost 6 bases and 6 bases, there was a span of 8 bases. The DNA for the CDR3 is TGTGCCAGCAGGCAATTATCCGGGGAGCTGTTTTTT. It translates to CASRQLSGELFF.

The chain recombines TRBV5-1 with TRBJ2-1; TRBD1 matches at 7 bases. Germline V gene sequence: CDR1 SGHRS, CDR2 YFSETQ. This CDR3 has 12 residues. V gave up 3 bases and J gave up 7 bases; unmatched junction bases: 1. The CDR3 protein is CASSYRGNEQFF. The CDR3 DNA reads as TGCGCCAGCAGCTACAGGGGTAATGAGCAGTTCTTC.

The rearrangement uses TRBV19 and TRBJ2-2; the match to TRBD1 covers 9 bases. J was trimmed by 6 bases and V by 3 bases; bases with no gene match: 8. CDR1 and CDR2 (germline): LNHDA, SQIVND (reference sequence). This CDR3 comprises 16 residues. CDR3 sequence (DNA): TGTGCCAGTAGTATTCCGCCGGGACAGGGTTCCGGGGAGCTGTTTTTT. It specifies CASSIPPGQGSGELFF.

The chain couples TRBV5-1 to TRBJ2-7; D remains unclear. Trimming left V 6 bases short and J 3 bases short, with 10 bases between. This CDR3 region has 12 residues. CDR1 SGHRS and CDR2 YFSETQ come from the germline V gene. CDR3 sequence: CASKSSGYEQYF. The CDR3 region has the DNA TGCGCCAGCAAATCTTCGGGCTACGAGCAGTACTTC. The full variable domain, with the rest looked up from reference TRBV5-1 and TRBJ2-7, is KAGVTQTPRYLIKTRGQQVTLSCSPISGHRSVSWYQQTPGQGLQFLFEYFSETQRNKGNFPGRFSGRQFSNSRSEMNVSTLELGDSALYLCASKSSGYEQYFGPGTRLTVT.

The V and J genes are TRBV28 and TRBJ2-5; D is unresolved. The CDR3 runs 12 residues. CDR1 MDHEN and CDR2 SYDVKM come from the germline V gene. Trimming left V 6 bases short and J 5 bases short, with 10 bases between. CDR3 in amino acids: CASSSLPETQYF. The CDR3 DNA reads as TGTGCCAGCAGCTCCCTCCCGGAGACCCAGTACTTC. The full variable domain, its missing parts supplied by reference TRBV28 and TRBJ2-5, is DVKVTQSSRYLVKRTGEKVFLECVQDMDHENMFWYRQDPGLGLRLIYFSYDVKMKEKGDIPEGYSVSREKKERFSLILESASTNQTSMYLCASSSLPETQYFGPGTRLLVL.

V and J are TRBV29-1 and TRBJ2-7; 8 nucleotides line up with TRBD1. V gave up 7 bases and J gave up 3 bases; unmatched junction bases: 8. Germline assignment: CDR1 SQVTM and CDR2 ANQGSEA. CDR3 length equals 13 residues. DNA of the CDR3: TGCAGCGCTTTGAGACAGGGGAGCTACGAGCAGTACTTC. Its protein product is CSALRQGSYEQYF.

The gene calls are TRBV11-2 and TRBJ1-1; D gene uncertain. The germline gives CDR1 SGHAT, CDR2 FQNNGV. The V end was cut by 5 bases, the J end by 5 bases, with 12 bases between. CDR3 length: 13 residues. Here the CDR3 DNA reads TGTGCCAGCAGCCTACGTAGAGGTACTGAAGCTTTCTTT. As protein: CASSLRRGTEAFF.

Comments on this clone: This may arise from a read error, as a much more abundant clone is one base away. The chain couples TRBV6-5 to TRBJ1-1; the D is unclear. There are 12 residues in the CDR3. CDR1 MNHEY and CDR2 SVGAGI come from the germline V gene. Trimming stripped 4 bases from V and 1 base from J, with 4 bases between. The CDR3 loop reads CASSWRNTEAFF. Written as DNA, the CDR3 is TGTGCCAGCAGTTGGAGGAACACTGAAGCTTTCTTT.

The chain recombines TRBV5-6 with TRBJ2-7; 9 bases fit TRBD1. The CDR3 runs to 15 residues. J gave up 3 bases and V 0 bases, and 4 bases lay outside the gene matches. CDR1 is SGHDT, CDR2 YYEEEE, per germline. CDR3 DNA: TGTGCCAGCAGCTTGGGACAGGGGGGATACTACGAGCAGTACTTC. Residues: CASSLGQGGYYEQYF.

The genes are TRBV2 and TRBJ1-2; TRBD1 might be the D (5 bases). Per the germline V gene, CDR1 is SNHLY and CDR2 is FYNNEI. Between the trimmed V and J ends, which lost 2 bases and 5 bases, there was a span of 15 bases. CDR3 size: 15 residues. CDR3 in DNA: TGTGCCAGCAGTGAACGCCAGGGCCCAACTTATGGCTACACCTTC. It encodes CASSERQGPTYGYTF.

J is TRBJ2-1 and V is TRBV5-1; TRBD2 matches at 11 bases. The J segment lost 1 base and the V segment lost 2 bases, leaving 2 bases of the junction unmatched. Germline values: CDR1 SGHRS, CDR2 YFSETQ. The CDR3 consists of 16 residues. CDR3 sequence reads: CASSFGTSGSYNEQFF. The CDR3 DNA is TGCGCCAGCAGCTTCGGGACTAGCGGATCCTACAATGAGCAGTTCTTC.

The chain has TRBV10-3 and TRBJ2-2; the D call may be TRBD1 or TRBD2 (5 bases each). The CDR3 consists of 15 residues. Trimming took off 5 bases at V and 4 bases at J, with 14 bases between the two ends. Germline V gene data show CDR1 as ENHRY and CDR2 as SYGVKD. The CDR3 DNA reads as TGTGCCATCAGTAAAGTAACCGGGGCCACCGGGGAGCTGTTTTTT. This sequence encodes CAISKVTGATGELFF.

V usage is TRBV6-4 and J usage is TRBJ1-5; 8 nucleotides align to TRBD1. CDR1 MRHNA and CDR2 SNTAGT come from the germline V gene. This CDR3 spans 13 amino acids. V was pared by 8 bases and J by 6 bases, with 6 bases of the junction left unmatched. The CDR3 loop reads CASAQGAGQPQHF. The CDR3 DNA sequence: TGTGCCAGCGCGCAGGGGGCAGGTCAGCCCCAGCATTTT.

Worth noting for this clone: Different DNA sequences within this sample yield the same CDR3. The V and J genes are TRBV2 and TRBJ2-7, with D possibly TRBD2 on 5 matching bases. V gave up 6 bases and J gave up 2 bases, with 5 bases separating them. The CDR3 sequence is 11 residues long. Germline V CDR1 and CDR2: SNHLY, FYNNEI. The DNA for the CDR3 is TGTGCCAGCAGCGGGGCCTACGAGCAGTACTTC. Encoded protein: CASSGAYEQYF.

V gene TRBV18 combines with J gene TRBJ1-1; 7 positions agree with TRBD1. Trimming cost V 4 bases and J 0 bases; bases outside gene matches: 8. Germline CDR1 reads KGHSH; CDR2 reads LQKENI. This CDR3 has 16 amino acids. The CDR3 nucleotides are TGTGCCAGCTCACTGGGACAGACCACTGTGAACACTGAAGCTTTCTTT. As protein: CASSLGQTTVNTEAFF.

The chain employs TRBV18 and TRBJ1-1; 9 bases map to TRBD1. The CDR3 consists of 13 residues. The germline V gene encodes CDR1 KGHSH and CDR2 LQKENI. V lost 4 bases to trimming and J lost 5 bases; unmatched junction nucleotides: 2. CDR3 in DNA: TGTGCCAGCTCACTGGACAGGGGTACTGAAGCTTTCTTT. It is translated as CASSLDRGTEAFF.

This clone occurred a few times. This rearrangement joins TRBV6-5 to TRBJ2-6; D remains ambiguous. The CDR3 has 15 residues. CDR1 is MNHEY, CDR2 SVGAGI, per germline. Trimming shortened V by 2 bases and J by 4 bases, and 9 bases separated the two germline ends. CDR3 nucleotides: TGTGCCAGCAGTTACCTGACTTCCGGGGCCAACGTCCTGACTTTC. This gives the protein CASSYLTSGANVLTF.

The genes are TRBV10-1 and TRBJ1-1; 8 positions agree with TRBD1. Germline lookup yields CDR1 WNHNN and CDR2 SYGVQD (reference sequence). V was clipped by 9 bases and J by 0 bases; unmatched bases: 9. The CDR3 extends over 15 amino acids. CDR3 loop: CARARGTGLNTEAFF. In nucleotides, the CDR3 is TGCGCCAGGGCCCGGGGGACAGGCCTGAACACTGAAGCTTTCTTT.

The gene calls are TRBV2 and TRBJ2-2, with 9 bases identical to TRBD1. The ends lost 6 bases at V and 6 bases at J; junction bases unmatched: 2. Germline V lookup: CDR1 SNHLY, CDR2 FYNNEI. The CDR3 is 13 amino acids. The DNA for the CDR3 is TGTGCCAGCAGCGGGACAGGGTCCGGGGAGCTGTTTTTT. Translated, it gives CASSGTGSGELFF.